This TCR beta chain comes out of a study of cytomegalovirus exposure and HLA in healthy donors. This clone was observed a few times. Use of 60 Vbeta and 13 Jbeta primers characterized the PCR. In the original processing: It was a later analysis that counted about 80 million unique TCR beta chains, of which roughly 10 million were shared. Sequencing was performed with immunoSEQ multiplex PCR; in TCRdb, only in-frame clones are kept and a portion is missing. V and J calls and clone size are copied from that table; D and trimming were computed from the DNA. The repertoire holds approximately 170,000 clones, with approximately 82% as singletons. Source material: PBMCs. The receptor was isolated from a male donor in good health and CMV-seronegative.

The CDR3 sequence: CAWSDSTYEQYF. CDR3 bases: TGTGCCTGGAGTGACAGCACCTACGAGCAGTACTTC. The V gene is TRBV30, the J gene TRBJ2-7; no reliable D call. V shed 1 base and J shed 2 bases, with 6 bases lying between them. The germline CDR1 and CDR2 sequences are GTSNPN and SVGIG (reference sequence). There are 12 residues in the CDR3.